A single sample is the source of the 17 T cell receptor beta chains below, sequenced in a study of neoadjuvant anti-PD-1 for oral cavity cancer (dated by TCRdb to the early 2020s). This specimen's time point label, per the study, means: before neoadjuvant nivolumab. The library relied on the immunoSEQ multiplex PCR assay. The immuneACCESS repertoire file appears here via TCRdb, limited to in-frame rearrangements. These files lack a portion of the clones; in checked studies, under half of the deficit traces to unresolved V genes, and the cause of the others is not known. Across this sample there are more than 9,500 clones, with under 60% seen only once. 9% to 15% of the sample is taken by the ten largest. Sequenced here: tumor tissue, sampled before nivolumab (anti-PD-1) treatment. These receptors came from a person between 40 and 80 years old with oral cavity squamous cell carcinoma.

The chain uses TRBV18 and TRBJ1-5; 8 bases fit TRBD1. V lost 3 bases and J lost 10; bases outside the gene matches: 5. Germline V gene data show CDR1 as KGHSH and CDR2 as LQKENI. CDR3 size: 13 residues. In DNA, the CDR3 is TGTGCCAGCTCACCGGACAGGGCCCCCCCCCAGCATTTT. Protein product: CASSPDRAPPQHF.

CDR3 sequence reads: CASSLLTGGNGYTF. CDR3 sequence (DNA): TGTGCCAGCAGTCTTTTGACAGGGGGCAATGGCTACACCTTC. The chain uses TRBV27 and TRBJ1-2; 10 nucleotides agree with TRBD1. V dropped 5 bases and J dropped 6; count of bases not matched to a gene: 6. Germline V gene lookup returns CDR1 MNHEY and CDR2 SMNVEV (reference sequence). This CDR3 comprises 14 residues.

The rearrangement joins TRBV28 to TRBJ1-2; 7 nucleotides align to TRBD1. Trimming cost V 4 bases and J 4 bases; bases outside gene matches: 6. Germline CDR1 and CDR2: MDHEN and SYDVKM. The CDR3 covers 14 residues. CDR3 DNA: TGTGCCAGCAGTTCCGGGACAGTGCCCTATGGCTACACCTTC. This codes for CASSSGTVPYGYTF.

This clone was picked up a small number of times. This chain joins TRBV7-6 and TRBJ2-3; maybe TRBD2 (5 bases). The CDR3 extends over 13 amino acids. Trimming shortened V by 5 bases and J by 4 bases, and 10 bases separated the two germline ends. Germline V CDR1 and CDR2: SGHVS, FNYEAQ. As DNA, the CDR3 is TGTGCCAGCAGCCGGCTAGCATCAGATACGCAGTATTTT. This codes for CASSRLASDTQYF.

The chain recombines TRBV2 with TRBJ2-5, with D unresolved. The CDR3 contains 13 residues. Trimming took off 7 bases at V and 3 bases at J, with 12 bases between the two ends. Germline V gene data show CDR1 as SNHLY and CDR2 as FYNNEI. In DNA, the CDR3 is TGTGCCAGCAATCCCGGCGATAAAGAGACCCAGTACTTC. This translates into CASNPGDKETQYF. The variable domain in full, with the rest retrieved from reference TRBV2 and TRBJ2-5, is EPEVTQTPSHQVTQMGQEVILRCVPISNHLYFYWYRQILGQKVEFLVSFYNNEISEKSEIFDDQFSVERPDGSNFTLKIRSTKLEDSAMYFCASNPGDKETQYFGPGTRLLVL.

The table lists this clone with a few counts. The V gene is TRBV29-1, the J gene TRBJ1-1, with TRBD1 as a possible D gene (5 bases). The length of the CDR3 is 12 residues. Trimming removed 7 bases from V and 7 bases from J, with 16 bases in between. The germline V gene encodes CDR1 SQVTM and CDR2 ANQGSEA. CDR3 sequence: CSATEGGGEAFF. The CDR3 nucleotides are TGCAGCGCTACCGAAGGTGGGGGTGAAGCTTTCTTT.

This clone was observed a few times. The rearrangement links TRBV11-3 to TRBJ1-2, with D hard to call. The germline V gene has CDR1 SGHNT and CDR2 YENEEA. The CDR3 consists of 13 residues. Trimming cost V 1 base and J 6 bases, with 9 bases left between them. The CDR3 spells CASSLGAGDGYTF. The CDR3 DNA sequence: TGTGCCAGCAGCTTAGGGGCCGGGGATGGCTACACCTTC.

This chain connects TRBV2 to TRBJ2-1; D might be TRBD2 (6 bases). The germline gives CDR1 SNHLY, CDR2 FYNNEI. The V end was cut by 8 bases, the J end by 4 bases, with 9 bases between. This CDR3 comprises 12 residues. Here the CDR3 reads CASGAGYNEQFF. CDR3 DNA: TGTGCCAGCGGAGCGGGTTACAATGAGCAGTTCTTC.

This chain connects TRBV19 to TRBJ1-5, with D unresolved. V dropped 6 bases and J dropped 0 bases, with 6 bases sitting between them. CDR3 length: 13 amino acids. Germline lookup yields CDR1 LNHDA and CDR2 SQIVND (reference sequence). In DNA, the CDR3 is TGTGCCAGTAGGAAGGATAGCAATCAGCCCCAGCATTTT. Translation: CASRKDSNQPQHF. The whole variable domain, filled in from reference TRBV19 and TRBJ1-5, reads DGGITQSPKYLFRKEGQNVTLSCEQNLNHDAMYWYRQDPGQGLRLIYYSQIVNDFQKGDIAEGYSVSREKKESFPLTVTSAQKNPTAFYLCASRKDSNQPQHFGDGTRLSIL.

V and J are TRBV29-1 and TRBJ2-2, with D possibly being TRBD1 (5 bases). V was pared by 7 bases and J by 7 bases, with 19 bases between. This CDR3 region has 14 residues. Germline CDR1 is SQVTM and CDR2 is ANQGSEA. The CDR3 coding sequence is TGCAGCGCTCAGGGTATTTCCAGGTTCGGGGAGCTGTTTTTT. This codes for CSAQGISRFGELFF.

The chain employs TRBV15 and TRBJ1-2; 7 positions agree with TRBD1. The trim removed 0 bases at V and 2 bases at J, leaving 0 bases unmatched. This CDR3 spans 14 amino acids. The germline gives CDR1 LNHNV, CDR2 YYDKDF (reference sequence). The CDR3 reads CATSRDRGNYGYTF. In nucleotides, the CDR3 is TGTGCCACCAGCAGAGACAGGGGGAACTATGGCTACACCTTC.

The V gene is TRBV29-1, the J gene TRBJ2-1; TRBD2 is a possible D gene (6 bases). The CDR3 consists of 15 residues. Germline V lookup: CDR1 SQVTM, CDR2 ANQGSEA. V dropped 4 bases and J dropped 2 bases, with 15 bases sitting between them. The CDR3 DNA follows: TGCAGCGTTGGAGGAGGGTCCGGACCCTACAATGAGCAGTTCTTC. Translation gives CSVGGGSGPYNEQFF.

The chain recombines TRBV30 with TRBJ2-5; D is perhaps TRBD2 (6 bases). From germline, CDR1 is GTSNPN and CDR2 SVGIG (reference sequence). The V gene lost 0 bases and the J gene lost 10 bases, with 18 bases spanning the gap. This CDR3 is built from 14 residues. The CDR3 region has the DNA TGTGCCTGGAGTGTACAGGAGGGGCCCGGGGGCCAGTACTTC. As protein: CAWSVQEGPGGQYF.

The genes are TRBV20-1 and TRBJ1-2; D gene unclear. CDR1 and CDR2 from the germline V gene are DFQATT and SNEGSKA (reference sequence). The CDR3 length is 10 residues. The V gene lost 5 bases and the J gene lost 5 bases, with 6 bases spanning the gap. In DNA, the CDR3 is TGCAGTGCTCGAGCTTATGGCTACACCTTC. Its protein is CSARAYGYTF.

The rearrangement uses TRBV6-5 and TRBJ2-7; a weak D match, TRBD1 (6 bases). The length of the CDR3 is 15 residues. The V gene's germline CDR1 is MNHEY and CDR2 SVGAGI. V was pared by 5 bases and J by 6 bases, with 20 bases between. The CDR3 protein is CASSTMGASIAEQYF. The CDR3 DNA sequence: TGTGCCAGCAGTACCATGGGGGCGAGTATTGCCGAGCAGTACTTC.

This clone was seen a handful of times. The rearrangement links TRBV5-4 to TRBJ2-1; D gene unclear. Deletions cut 1 base from V and 9 bases from J, with 8 bases between. Germline-derived CDR1 and CDR2 are SGHNT and YYREEE (reference sequence). There are 12 residues in the CDR3. The CDR3 reads CASSLSMGEQFF. CDR3 nucleotides: TGTGCCAGCAGCTTGAGTATGGGTGAGCAGTTCTTC.

This chain uses TRBV6-5 with TRBJ1-2; 10 positions match TRBD1. The ends lost 6 bases at V and 3 bases at J; junction bases unmatched: 7. This CDR3 contains 15 residues. Germline V CDR1 and CDR2: MNHEY, SVGAGI. The CDR3, as DNA: TGTGCCAGCAGAAACCGGGACAGGGGCGACTATGGCTACACCTTC. Encoded protein: CASRNRDRGDYGYTF.